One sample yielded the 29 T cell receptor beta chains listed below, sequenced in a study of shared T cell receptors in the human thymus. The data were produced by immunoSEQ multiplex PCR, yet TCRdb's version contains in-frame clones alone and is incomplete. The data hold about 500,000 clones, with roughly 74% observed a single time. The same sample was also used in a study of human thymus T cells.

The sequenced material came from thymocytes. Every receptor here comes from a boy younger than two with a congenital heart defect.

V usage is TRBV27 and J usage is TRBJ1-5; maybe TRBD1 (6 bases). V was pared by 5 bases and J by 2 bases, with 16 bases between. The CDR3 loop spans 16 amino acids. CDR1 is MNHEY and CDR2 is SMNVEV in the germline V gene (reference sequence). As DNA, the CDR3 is TGTGCCAGCAGTCTCCACCGCAGGGGACGCAATCAGCCCCAGCATTTT. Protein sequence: CASSLHRRGRNQPQHF.

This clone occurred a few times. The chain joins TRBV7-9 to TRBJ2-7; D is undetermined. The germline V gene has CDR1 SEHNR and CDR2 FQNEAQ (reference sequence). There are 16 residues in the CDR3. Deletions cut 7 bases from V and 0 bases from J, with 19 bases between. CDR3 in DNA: TGTGCCAGCACGTCCCACGATGGGCGTAGCTCCTACGAGCAGTACTTC. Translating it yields CASTSHDGRSSYEQYF.

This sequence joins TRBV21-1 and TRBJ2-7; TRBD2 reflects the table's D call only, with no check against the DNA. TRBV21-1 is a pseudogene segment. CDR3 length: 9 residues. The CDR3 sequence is CASSKDYYF. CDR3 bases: TGTGCCAGCAGCAAAGACTACTACTTC.

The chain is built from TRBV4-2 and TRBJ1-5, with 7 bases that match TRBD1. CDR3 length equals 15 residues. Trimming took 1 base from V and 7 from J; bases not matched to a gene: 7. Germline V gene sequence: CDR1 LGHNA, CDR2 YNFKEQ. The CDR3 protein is CASSQGQGSGQPQHF. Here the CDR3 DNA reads TGTGCCAGCAGCCAAGGACAGGGATCGGGGCAGCCCCAGCATTTT.

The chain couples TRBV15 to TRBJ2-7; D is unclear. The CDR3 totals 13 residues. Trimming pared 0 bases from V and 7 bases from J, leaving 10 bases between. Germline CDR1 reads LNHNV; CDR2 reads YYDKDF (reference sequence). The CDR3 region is CATSRDRIREQYF. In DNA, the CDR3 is TGTGCCACCAGCAGAGACCGTATTCGTGAGCAGTACTTC.

The CDR3 here is CASTPRIGLAGRPGYEQYF. The CDR3 region has the DNA TGTGCCAGCACCCCCCGGATTGGACTAGCGGGACGCCCAGGCTACGAGCAGTACTTC. The chain couples TRBV21-1 to TRBJ2-7; the table names TRBD2, a call not compared with the DNA. TRBV21-1 is tagged as a pseudogene. This CDR3 has 19 amino acids.

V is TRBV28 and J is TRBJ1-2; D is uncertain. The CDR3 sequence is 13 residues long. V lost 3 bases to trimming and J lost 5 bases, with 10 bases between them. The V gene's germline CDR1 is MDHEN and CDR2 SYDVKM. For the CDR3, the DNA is TGTGCCAGCAGTTTGGCGGGCCAGTATGGCTACACCTTC. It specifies CASSLAGQYGYTF.

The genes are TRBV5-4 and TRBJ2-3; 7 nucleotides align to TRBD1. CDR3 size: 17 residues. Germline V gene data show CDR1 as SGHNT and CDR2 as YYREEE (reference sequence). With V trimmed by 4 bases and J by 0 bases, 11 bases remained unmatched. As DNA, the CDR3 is TGTGCCAGCAGCCGGGACAGATTTATGACTAGCACAGATACGCAGTATTTT. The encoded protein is CASSRDRFMTSTDTQYF.

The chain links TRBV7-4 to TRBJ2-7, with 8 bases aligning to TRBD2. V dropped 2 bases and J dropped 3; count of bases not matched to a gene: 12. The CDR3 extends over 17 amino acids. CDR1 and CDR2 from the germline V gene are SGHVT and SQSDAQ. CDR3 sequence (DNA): TGTGCCAGCAGCTTACGAGCGGGAGCGGCTAAAGGCTACGAGCAGTACTTC. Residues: CASSLRAGAAKGYEQYF. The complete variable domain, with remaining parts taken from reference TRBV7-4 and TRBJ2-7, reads GAGVSQSPRYKVAKRGRDVALRCDSISGHVTLYWYRQTLGQGSEVLTYSQSDAQRDKSGRPSGRFSAERPERSVSTLKIQRTEQGDSAVYLCASSLRAGAAKGYEQYFGPGTRLTVT.

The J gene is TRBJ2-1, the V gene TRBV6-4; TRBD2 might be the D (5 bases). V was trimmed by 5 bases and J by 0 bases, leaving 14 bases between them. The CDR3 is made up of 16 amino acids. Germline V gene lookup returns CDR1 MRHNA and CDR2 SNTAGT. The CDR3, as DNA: TGTGCCAGCAGTCCGAGGAGCGGAAGCTCCTACAATGAGCAGTTCTTC. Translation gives CASSPRSGSSYNEQFF.

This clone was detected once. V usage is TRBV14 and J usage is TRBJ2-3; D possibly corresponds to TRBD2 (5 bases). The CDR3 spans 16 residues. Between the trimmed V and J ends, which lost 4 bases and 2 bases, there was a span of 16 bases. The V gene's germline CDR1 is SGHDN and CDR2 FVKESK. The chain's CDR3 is CASSPIDVAITDTQYF. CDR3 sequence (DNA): TGTGCCAGCAGCCCTATTGATGTAGCGATCACAGATACGCAGTATTTT.

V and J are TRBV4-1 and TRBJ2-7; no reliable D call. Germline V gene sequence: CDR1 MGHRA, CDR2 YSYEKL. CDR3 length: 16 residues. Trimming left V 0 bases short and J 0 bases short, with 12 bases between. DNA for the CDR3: TGCGCCAGCAGCCAAGATAAGGAGCGATCCTCCTACGAGCAGTACTTC. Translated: CASSQDKERSSYEQYF.

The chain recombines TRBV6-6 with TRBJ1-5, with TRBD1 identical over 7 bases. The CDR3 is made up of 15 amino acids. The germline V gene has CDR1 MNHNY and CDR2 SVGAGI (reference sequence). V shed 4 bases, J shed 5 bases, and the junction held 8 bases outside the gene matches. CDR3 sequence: CASSSTGVDYQPQHF. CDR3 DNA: TGTGCCAGCAGTTCTACAGGGGTTGATTATCAGCCCCAGCATTTT.

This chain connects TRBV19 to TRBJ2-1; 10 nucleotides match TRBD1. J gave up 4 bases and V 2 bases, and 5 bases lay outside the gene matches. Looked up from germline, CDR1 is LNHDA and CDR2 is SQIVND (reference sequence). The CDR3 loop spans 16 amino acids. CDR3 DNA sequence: TGTGCCAGTAGTATAATGACAGGGGGCATGTACAATGAGCAGTTCTTC. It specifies CASSIMTGGMYNEQFF.

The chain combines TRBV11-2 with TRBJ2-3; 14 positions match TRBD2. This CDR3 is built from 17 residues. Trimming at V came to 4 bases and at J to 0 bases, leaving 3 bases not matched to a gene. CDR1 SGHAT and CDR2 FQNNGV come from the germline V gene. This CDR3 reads CASSSRLAGGSTDTQYF. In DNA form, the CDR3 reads TGTGCCAGCAGCTCAAGACTAGCGGGAGGGAGCACAGATACGCAGTATTTT.

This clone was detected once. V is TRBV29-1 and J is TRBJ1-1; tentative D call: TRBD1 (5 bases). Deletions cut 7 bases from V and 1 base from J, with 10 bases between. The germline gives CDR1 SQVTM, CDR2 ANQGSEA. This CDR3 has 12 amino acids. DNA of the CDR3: TGCAGCGCCGCGGGGCCGAACACTGAAGCTTTCTTT. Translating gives CSAAGPNTEAFF.

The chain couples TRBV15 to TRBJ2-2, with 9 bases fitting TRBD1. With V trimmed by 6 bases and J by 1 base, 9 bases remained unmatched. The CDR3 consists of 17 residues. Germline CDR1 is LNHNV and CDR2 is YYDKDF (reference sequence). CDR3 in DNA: TGTGCCACCAGAGAGGGGACGGGACAGGGGAACACCGGGGAGCTGTTTTTT. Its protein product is CATREGTGQGNTGELFF.

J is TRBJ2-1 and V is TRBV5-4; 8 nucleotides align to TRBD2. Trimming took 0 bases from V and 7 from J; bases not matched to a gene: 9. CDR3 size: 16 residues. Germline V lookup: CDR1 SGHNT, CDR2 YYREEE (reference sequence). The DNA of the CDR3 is TGTGCCAGCAGCTTGGGGGTGAGCGGGAGCCGAAATGAGCAGTTCTTC. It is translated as CASSLGVSGSRNEQFF. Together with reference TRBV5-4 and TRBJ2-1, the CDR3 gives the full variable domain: ETGVTQSPTHLIKTRGQQVTLRCSSQSGHNTVSWYQQALGQGPQFIFQYYREEENGRGNFPPRFSGLQFPNYSSELNVNALELDDSALYLCASSLGVSGSRNEQFFGPGTRLTVL.

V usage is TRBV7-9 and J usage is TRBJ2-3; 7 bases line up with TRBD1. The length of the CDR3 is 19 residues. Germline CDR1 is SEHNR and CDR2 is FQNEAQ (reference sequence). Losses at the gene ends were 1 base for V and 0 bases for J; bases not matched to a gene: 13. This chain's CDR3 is CASSLVPYGTDASTDTQYF. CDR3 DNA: TGTGCCAGCAGCTTAGTTCCTTATGGGACAGATGCTAGCACAGATACGCAGTATTTT.

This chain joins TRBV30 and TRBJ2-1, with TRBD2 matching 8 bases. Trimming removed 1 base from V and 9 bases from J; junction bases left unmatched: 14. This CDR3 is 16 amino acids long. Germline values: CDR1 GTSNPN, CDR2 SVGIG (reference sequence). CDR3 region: CAWSGDGSGDISEQFF. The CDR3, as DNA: TGTGCCTGGAGTGGGGATGGTAGCGGGGATATTAGTGAGCAGTTCTTC.

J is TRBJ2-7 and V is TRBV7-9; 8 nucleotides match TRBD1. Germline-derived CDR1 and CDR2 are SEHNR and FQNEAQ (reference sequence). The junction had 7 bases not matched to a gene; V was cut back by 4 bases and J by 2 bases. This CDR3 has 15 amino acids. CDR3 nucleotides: TGTGCCAGCAGCTGTACCCGGGACAGGCCCTACGAGCAGTACTTC. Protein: CASSCTRDRPYEQYF.

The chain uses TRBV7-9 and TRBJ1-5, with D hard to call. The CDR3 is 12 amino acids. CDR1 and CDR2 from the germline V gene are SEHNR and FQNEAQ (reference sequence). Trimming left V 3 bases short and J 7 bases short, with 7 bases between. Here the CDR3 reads CASSFKLQPQHF. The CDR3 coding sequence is TGTGCCAGCAGCTTCAAATTGCAGCCCCAGCATTTT.

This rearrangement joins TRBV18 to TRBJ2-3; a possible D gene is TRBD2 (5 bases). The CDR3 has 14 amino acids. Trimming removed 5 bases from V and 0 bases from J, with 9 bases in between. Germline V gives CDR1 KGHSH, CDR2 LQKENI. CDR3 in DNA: TGTGCCAGCTCATCAGCGGAGAGCACAGATACGCAGTATTTT. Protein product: CASSSAESTDTQYF. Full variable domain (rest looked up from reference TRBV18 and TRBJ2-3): NAGVMQNPRHLVRRRGQEARLRCSPMKGHSHVYWYRQLPEEGLKFMVYLQKENIIDESGMPKERFSAEFPKEGPSILRIQQVVRGDSAAYFCASSSAESTDTQYFGPGTRLTVL.

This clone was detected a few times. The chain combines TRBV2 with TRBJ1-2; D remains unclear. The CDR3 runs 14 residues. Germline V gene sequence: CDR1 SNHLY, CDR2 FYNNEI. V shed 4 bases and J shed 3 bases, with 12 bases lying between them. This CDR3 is CASSVSGADYGYTF. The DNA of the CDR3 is TGTGCCAGCAGTGTTTCGGGTGCGGACTATGGCTACACCTTC. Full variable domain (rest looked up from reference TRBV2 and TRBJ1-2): EPEVTQTPSHQVTQMGQEVILRCVPISNHLYFYWYRQILGQKVEFLVSFYNNEISEKSEIFDDQFSVERPDGSNFTLKIRSTKLEDSAMYFCASSVSGADYGYTFGSGTRLTVV.

In nucleotides, the CDR3 is TGTGCCAGCAGCGTGGATCTCGGGGGGGATGGAGAGACCCAGTACTTC. Its translation: CASSVDLGGDGETQYF. The V gene is TRBV9, the J gene TRBJ2-5, with TRBD2 matching over 8 bases. Unmatched junction bases numbered 10, after V lost 2 bases and J lost 4 bases. Germline loops: CDR1 SGDLS, CDR2 YYNGEE. The CDR3 loop spans 16 amino acids.

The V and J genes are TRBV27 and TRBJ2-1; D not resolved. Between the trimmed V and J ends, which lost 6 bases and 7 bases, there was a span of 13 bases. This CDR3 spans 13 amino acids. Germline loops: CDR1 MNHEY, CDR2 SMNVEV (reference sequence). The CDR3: CASRRVKKNEQFF. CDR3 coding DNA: TGTGCCAGCAGACGGGTTAAAAAGAATGAGCAGTTCTTC.

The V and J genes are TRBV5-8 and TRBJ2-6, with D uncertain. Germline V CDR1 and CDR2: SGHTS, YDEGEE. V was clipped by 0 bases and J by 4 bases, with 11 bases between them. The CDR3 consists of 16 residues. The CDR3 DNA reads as TGTGCCAGCAGCTTGGACCCCAGATCAGGGGCCAACGTCCTGACTTTC. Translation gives CASSLDPRSGANVLTF.

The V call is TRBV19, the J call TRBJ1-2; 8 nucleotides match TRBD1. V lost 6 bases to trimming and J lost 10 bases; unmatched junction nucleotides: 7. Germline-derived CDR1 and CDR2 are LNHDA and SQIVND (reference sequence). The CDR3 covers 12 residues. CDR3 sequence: CASRGQGAVYTF. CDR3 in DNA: TGTGCCAGTAGGGGTCAGGGGGCCGTCTACACCTTC.

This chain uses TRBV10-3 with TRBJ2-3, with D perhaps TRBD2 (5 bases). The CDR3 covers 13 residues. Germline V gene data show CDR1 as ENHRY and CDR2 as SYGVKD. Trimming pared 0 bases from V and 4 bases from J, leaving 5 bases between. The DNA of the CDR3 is TGTGCCATCAGTGAGTCGCGGGCAGATACGCAGTATTTT. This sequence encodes CAISESRADTQYF.